This paragraph covers one T cell receptor (beta chain) sequence. This receptor's antigen is unknown. At one of its ends the junction is not consistent with the germline gene, which may arise from a read error. Taken from cysteine to phenylalanine, the CDR3 has 13 residues. Left in the record is the CDR3 DNA by itself, 39 bases read in frame from the first base. The germline V gene sets CDR1 to SNHLY and CDR2 to FYNNEI. The sample is drawn from a study of CD8+CD57+ T cells in acquired aplastic anemia (dated by TCRdb to between 2017 and 2018). Regarding the study in general: DNA extracted from sorted CD4+ and CD8+ cells had a mean of approximately 3 ug, with a range of roughly 0.2 to 30 ug. A CD8+CD57+ expansion meant a frequency higher than the mean frequency seen in healthy subjects. General conclusions and limits of the study: CD8+ Simpson's diversity did not differ significantly between patients and healthy controls (P=0.060). Roughly 29 CD8+ CDR3 sequences were found to be shared between patients and controls, but these sequences appeared to be highly expressed in patients and within the immunodominant clones of the patients.

Genomic DNA served as template for TCR beta VDJ combination and CDR3 sequence profiling. TCR repertoire sequencing was run on an Illumina HiSeq 2000. Per the source publication's procedure: Repertoire assessment relied on Simpson's diversity index, CDR3 size and DJ length profiles, and TRBV/TRBJ rearrangement plots. The most abundant DNA sequence in the deep sequencing data was taken as the immunodominant clone. CDR3 amino acid sequences were screened for sharing across subjects and were compared with published repertoires and the VDJdb database. TCRdb applied fastp at Q25 and MiXCR to the public reads, then kept only in-frame beta chains. Records with the same CDR3 protein are collapsed into one entry carrying the most frequent genes and DNA. TCRdb's processing, not the study's, gives the V and J calls here. The sample table lists over 150,000 distinct CDR3 sequences, more than 60% of them with a count of one. The leading ten clones occupy more than 40% of the sample.

Patients chosen for sequencing had shown expansion of CD8+CD57+ cells by flow cytometry. Severe acquired aplastic anemia was diagnosed in all patients according to International Study of Aplastic Anemia and Agranulocytosis and Camitta criteria. No therapy had been received by the patients at the time of blood sampling. TCR repertoires of sorted CD4+ and CD8+ blood T cells from severe aplastic anemia patients and healthy subjects were deep-sequenced in the study. Patients were enrolled in the USA under clinicaltrials.gov protocols 00001620, 01623167, 00001397, 00071045, 00081523 and 00961064. Ficoll-Paque density gradient centrifugation was used to isolate peripheral blood mononuclear cells. Before DNA was extracted, CD4+ and CD8+ T cells were sorted using either FACS or magnetic beads.

What was sequenced was sorted CD4+, CD8+, or CD8+CD57+ T cells (not recorded which) from PBMCs. The chain employs TRBV2 and TRBJ2-7; the D gene could be either TRBD1 or TRBD2, each agreeing at 5 bases. The origin of this receptor is a human donor with aplastic anemia. The bases are TGTGCCAGCAGCCCGGGACCCAACTACGAGCAGCACTTC. This gives the protein CASSPGPNYEQHF.